A single sample gave rise to the 5 T cell receptor beta chains below, sequenced in a study of blood T cell repertoires in COVID-19. Data came from immunoSEQ multiplex PCR; TCRdb stores just in-frame clones and leaves some out. The sample records 60,000 to 95,000 clones, 87% being singletons. Sequenced: peripheral blood. The receptors come from a woman in her 50s with acute or convalescent COVID-19.

The V call is TRBV2, the J call TRBJ2-4; 7 bases fit TRBD2. Germline CDR1 reads SNHLY; CDR2 reads FYNNEI. With V trimmed by 8 bases and J by 6 bases, 1 base remained unmatched. CDR3 size: 11 residues. In nucleotides, the CDR3 is TGTGCCAGCGGCGGGGGAAACATTCAGTACTTC. Translation gives CASGGGNIQYF.

The chain recombines TRBV5-1 with TRBJ1-5; 10 bases map to TRBD1. In germline, CDR1 is SGHRS, CDR2 YFSETQ. The CDR3 covers 15 residues. The junction had 4 bases not matched to a gene; V was cut back by 4 bases and J by 3 bases. CDR3 in amino acids: CASSEGQGINQPQHF. CDR3 coding DNA: TGCGCCAGCAGCGAGGGACAGGGGATCAATCAGCCCCAGCATTTT.

The CDR3 nucleotides are TGTGCCAGCAGCCAGAATACAGGGGCAAACACAGATACGCAGTATTTT. It yields the protein CASSQNTGANTDTQYF. The V gene is TRBV7-8, the J gene TRBJ2-3, with TRBD1 matching 7 bases. The ends lost 5 bases at V and 2 bases at J; junction bases unmatched: 10. This CDR3 is 16 amino acids long. Per germline, CDR1 SGHVS and CDR2 FQNEAQ.

This rearrangement joins TRBV6-5 to TRBJ1-2; no clear D. V lost 5 bases and J 6 bases, leaving 13 bases between the germline ends. The germline V gene has CDR1 MNHEY and CDR2 SVGAGI. The length of the CDR3 is 13 residues. CDR3 residues: CASSPTARDGYTF. CDR3 coding DNA: TGTGCCAGCAGTCCGACCGCCCGGGATGGCTACACCTTC.

This chain joins TRBV18 and TRBJ1-2; maybe TRBD1 (5 bases). CDR1 and CDR2 from the germline V gene are KGHSH and LQKENI. The CDR3 runs 13 residues. With 3 bases removed from V and 3 bases from J, the gap between germline ends came to 8 bases. CDR3 bases: TGTGCCAGCTCACCGACGACAGACTATGGCTACACCTTC. Translating it yields CASSPTTDYGYTF.